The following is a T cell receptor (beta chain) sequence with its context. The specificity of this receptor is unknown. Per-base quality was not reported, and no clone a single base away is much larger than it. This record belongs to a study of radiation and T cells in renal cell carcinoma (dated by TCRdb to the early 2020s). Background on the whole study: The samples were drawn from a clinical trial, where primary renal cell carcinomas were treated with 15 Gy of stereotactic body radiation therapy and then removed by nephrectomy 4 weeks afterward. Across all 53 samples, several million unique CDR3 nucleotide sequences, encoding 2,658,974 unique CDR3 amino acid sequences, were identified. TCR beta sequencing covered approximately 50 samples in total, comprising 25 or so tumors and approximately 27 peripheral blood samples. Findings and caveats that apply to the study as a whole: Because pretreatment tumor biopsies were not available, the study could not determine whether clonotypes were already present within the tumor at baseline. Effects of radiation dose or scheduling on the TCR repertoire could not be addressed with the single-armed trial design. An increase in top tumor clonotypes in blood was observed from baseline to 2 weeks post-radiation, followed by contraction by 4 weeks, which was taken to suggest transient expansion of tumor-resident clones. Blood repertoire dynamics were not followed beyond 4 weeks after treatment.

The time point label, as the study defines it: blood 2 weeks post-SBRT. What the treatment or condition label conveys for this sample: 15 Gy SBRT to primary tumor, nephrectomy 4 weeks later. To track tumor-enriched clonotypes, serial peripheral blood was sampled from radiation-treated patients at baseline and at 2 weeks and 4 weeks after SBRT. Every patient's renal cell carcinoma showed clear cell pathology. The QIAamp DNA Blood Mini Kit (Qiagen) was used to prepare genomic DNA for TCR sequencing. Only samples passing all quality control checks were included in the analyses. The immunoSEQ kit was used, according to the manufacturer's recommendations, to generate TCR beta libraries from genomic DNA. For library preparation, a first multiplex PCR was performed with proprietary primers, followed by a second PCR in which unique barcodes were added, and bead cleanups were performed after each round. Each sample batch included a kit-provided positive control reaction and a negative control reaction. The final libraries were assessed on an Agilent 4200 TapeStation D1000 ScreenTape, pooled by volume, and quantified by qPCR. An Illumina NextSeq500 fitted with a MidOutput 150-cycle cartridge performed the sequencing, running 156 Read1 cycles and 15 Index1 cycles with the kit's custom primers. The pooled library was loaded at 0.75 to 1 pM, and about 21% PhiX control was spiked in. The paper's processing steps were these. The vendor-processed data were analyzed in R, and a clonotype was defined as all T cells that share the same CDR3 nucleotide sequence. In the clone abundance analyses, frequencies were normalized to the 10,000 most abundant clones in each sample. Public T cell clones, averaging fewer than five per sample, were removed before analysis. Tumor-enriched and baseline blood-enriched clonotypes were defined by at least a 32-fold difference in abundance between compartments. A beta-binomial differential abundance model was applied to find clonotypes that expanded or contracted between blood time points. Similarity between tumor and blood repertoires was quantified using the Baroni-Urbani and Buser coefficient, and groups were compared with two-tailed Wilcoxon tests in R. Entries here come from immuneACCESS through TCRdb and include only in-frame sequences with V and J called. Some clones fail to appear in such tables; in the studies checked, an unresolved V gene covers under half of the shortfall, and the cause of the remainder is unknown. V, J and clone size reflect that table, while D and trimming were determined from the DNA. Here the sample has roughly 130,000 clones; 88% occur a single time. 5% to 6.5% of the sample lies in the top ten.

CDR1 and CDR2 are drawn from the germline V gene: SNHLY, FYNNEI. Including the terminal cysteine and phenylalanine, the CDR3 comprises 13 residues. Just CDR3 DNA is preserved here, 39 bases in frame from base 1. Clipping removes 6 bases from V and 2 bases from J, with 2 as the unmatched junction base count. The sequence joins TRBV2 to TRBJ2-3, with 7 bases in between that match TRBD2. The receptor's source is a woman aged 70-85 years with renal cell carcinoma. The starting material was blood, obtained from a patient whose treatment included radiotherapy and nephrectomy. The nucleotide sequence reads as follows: TGTGCCAGCAGATGGGACTACACAGATACGCAGTATTTT. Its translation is CASRWDYTDTQYF.